The rows below give T cell receptor beta chains drawn from one sample of a study of T cells expressing NK-cell markers. Using the 5' RACE reads, TCRdb records one entry per CDR3 protein without DNA. The sample table includes some 450,000 distinct CDR3 sequences. Material for sequencing was blood T cells: a sorted CD56 or NKG2C T cell subset, CD4+ or CD8+ T cells, or bulk PBMC T cells (not recorded which). Every receptor here comes from a woman between 18 and 69 years old in good health. CDR3s include the opening cysteine and the closing phenylalanine or tryptophan. Each record gives: V gene, CDR3 length, J gene, CDR3 protein.

TRBV10-1,13,TRBJ2-3,CATRSSPPDTQYF
TRBV20-1,16,TRBJ1-1,CSAQPGQGFFGTEAFF
TRBV9,15,TRBJ2-5,CASSVSTSGSETQYF
TRBV12-3/TRBV12-4,15,TRBJ1-5,CASREQGPSNQPQHF
TRBV5-1,17,TRBJ2-1,CASSLFPSPSSYNEQFF
TRBV18,12,TRBJ1-4,CASSGRGEKLFF
TRBV5-1,16,TRBJ2-3,CASSLQSASGTDTQYF
TRBV28,14,TRBJ2-3,CASGIAGGVRTQYF
TRBV20-1,15,TRBJ1-2,CSAVPRDNLNYGYTF
TRBV7-3,13,TRBJ2-1,CASGSLYPNEQFF
TRBV7-2,13,TRBJ1-2,CASSLFLGSGYTF
TRBV12-3/TRBV12-4,15,TRBJ2-5,CASSLVADTQETQYF
TRBV9,13,TRBJ2-4,CASSSHPRDIQYF
TRBV20-1,15,TRBJ1-1,CSARDPPGMNTEAFF
TRBV3-1,15,TRBJ2-1,CASSQEGIPYNEQFF
TRBV10-3,14,TRBJ2-3,CATTIAGVGDTQYF
TRBV12-3/TRBV12-4,14,TRBJ1-5,CASTTAGVNQPQHF
TRBV6-5,14,TRBJ1-5,CASTYRAPDQPQHF
TRBV5-1,13,TRBJ1-1,CASSRGTAFEAFF
TRBV6-2/TRBV6-3,15,TRBJ2-7,CASSYGGLAAYEQYF
TRBV20-1,14,TRBJ1-2,CSARVGGRGYGYTF
TRBV5-6,13,TRBJ2-7,CASSLNIRYEQYF
TRBV27,14,TRBJ1-1,CASSWGSANTEAFF
TRBV30,15,TRBJ2-2,CAWNEVRVNTGELFF
TRBV13,19,TRBJ2-2,CASSSTGTFDRADTGELFF
TRBV20-1,13,TRBJ1-4,CSARRGLGEKLFF
TRBV7-2,15,TRBJ1-5,CASSSQTGPSRPQHF
TRBV24-1,17,TRBJ2-2,CATSDLGVGFITGELFF
TRBV7-2,13,TRBJ2-5,CASSFLIQETQYF
TRBV24-1,17,TRBJ2-7,CATSDLEGGPCSYEQYF
TRBV20-1,13,TRBJ2-3,CSARAGATDTQYF
TRBV15,14,TRBJ1-1,CATSFTGVNTEAFF
TRBV9,16,TRBJ1-6,CASSVGGSSYNSPLHF